Listed below are T cell receptor beta chains from one sample, sequenced in a study of CD8 T cells in ankylosing spondylitis. MiXCR was run by TCRdb on the 5' RACE reads, yielding one entry per CDR3 protein. The table includes roughly 240,000 distinct CDR3 sequences, roughly 32% detected once. Sequenced material: blood, either unsorted or a sorted T cell fraction (not recorded which). The receptors originated from a male donor with ankylosing spondylitis or in good health (not recorded which). Both conserved end residues are part of each CDR3. The D gene is left open where the match is weak. A row's size may be missing; if present it is once, few, many or a size class.

j_call d_call v_call clone_size cdr3_nt cdr3_aa
TRBJ2-2 - TRBV4-1 - TGCGCCAGCACAGGGTTGGACACCGGGGAGCTGTTTTTT CASTGLDTGELFF
TRBJ2-7 TRBD1 TRBV5-6 - TGTGCCAGCAGCTTAGGGACAGGGACGATTAACTACGAGCAGTACTTC CASSLGTGTINYEQYF
TRBJ1-2 - TRBV29-1 - TGCAGCGTTGGACAGTCCTATGGCTACACCTTC CSVGQSYGYTF
TRBJ2-2 - TRBV6-5 - TGTGCCACCCTCCCGTCCACCGGGGAGCTGTTTTTT CATLPSTGELFF
TRBJ2-2 - TRBV11-1 - TGTGCCAGCACCAATACGGACAGAACGAACACCGGGGAGCTGTTTTTT CASTNTDRTNTGELFF
TRBJ2-3 TRBD1 TRBV27 - TGTGCCAGCAGTGGGACAGGTTTCACGCAGTATTTT CASSGTGFTQYF
TRBJ2-3 - TRBV29-1 - TGCAGCGCCTCATTGGCGGTAGATACGCAGTATTTT CSASLAVDTQYF
TRBJ2-1 - TRBV15 - TGTGCCACCAGCTCGAACCCGGGGATATACAATGAGCAGTTCTTC CATSSNPGIYNEQFF
TRBJ2-1 TRBD1 TRBV6-5 many TGTGCCAGCAGTTGGGGGACAGGGGGCATCGATGAGCAGTTCTTC CASSWGTGGIDEQFF
TRBJ2-7 - TRBV20-1 - TGCAGTGCTAGACTGGACTACAACTACGAGCAGTACTTC CSARLDYNYEQYF
TRBJ1-6 - TRBV7-2 - TGTGCCAGCAGCTTACGGGCAGGGACGGGTTCACCCCTCCACTTT CASSLRAGTGSPLHF
TRBJ1-1 - TRBV12-3/TRBV12-4 - TGTGCCAGCAGCCCTTACACTGAAGCTTTCTTT CASSPYTEAFF
TRBJ2-7 - TRBV6-5 - TGTGCCAGCAGTTACGGCAGCCCCTACGATCAGTACTTC CASSYGSPYDQYF
TRBJ1-2 TRBD1 TRBV12-3/TRBV12-4 - TGTGCCAGCAGTTTCCAGGGGGAGAATAACTATGGCTACACCTTC CASSFQGENNYGYTF
TRBJ2-5 - TRBV12-3/TRBV12-4 - TGTGCCAGCAGCCAGCGGATCTACCAAGAGACCCAGTACTTC CASSQRIYQETQYF
TRBJ1-4 - TRBV7-9 - TGTGCCAGCAGCTTACTGACCGGGAATGAAAAACTGTTTTTT CASSLLTGNEKLFF
TRBJ2-2 - TRBV5-6 - TGTGCCAGCAGCTTGTTGGGGGGATCCGGGGAGCTGTTTTTT CASSLLGGSGELFF
TRBJ2-3 TRBD2 TRBV20-1 - TGCAGTGCTAGCGGGGGGGGGCTAGCGCTAGATACGCAGTATTTT CSASGGGLALDTQYF
TRBJ2-2 TRBD1 TRBV12-3/TRBV12-4 - TGTGCCAGCAGTCCGACAGGGGGCTTCACCGGGGAGCTGTTTTTT CASSPTGGFTGELFF
TRBJ2-7 TRBD1 TRBV20-1 few TGCAGTGCTTTTTCCTCCGGGACAGGGGGTGAGGACGAGCAGTACTTC CSAFSSGTGGEDEQYF
TRBJ1-3 - TRBV7-9 - TGTGCCAGCAGCGCCCTACAGGGAAGCTCTGGAAACACCATATATTTT CASSALQGSSGNTIYF
TRBJ2-5 - TRBV12-3/TRBV12-4 - TGTGCCAGCAGTTTCGACAGAAACCAAGAGACCCAGTACTTC CASSFDRNQETQYF
TRBJ2-1 - TRBV9 - TGTGCCAGCAGCGTAGGGGCCTACAATGAGCAGTTCTTC CASSVGAYNEQFF
TRBJ2-3 TRBD2 TRBV29-1 few TGCAGCGTTGTTCGTCTAGCGGAAATCACAGATACGCAGTATTTT CSVVRLAEITDTQYF
TRBJ2-7 - TRBV5-5 few TGTGCCAGCAGCTTGGGAATCAGAGGGATGAGCTCCTACGAGCAGTACTTC CASSLGIRGMSSYEQYF
TRBJ2-1 - TRBV5-1 - TGCGCCAGCAGCTTCACAGGGCCGAGCTCCTACAATGAGCAGTTCTTC CASSFTGPSSYNEQFF
TRBJ2-1 - TRBV5-6 - TGTGCCAGCAGCACGCGGGACAGCCAGCAGTTCTTC CASSTRDSQQFF
TRBJ1-5 - TRBV7-8 - TGTGCCAGCAGCACACAGGGCGGGGGCCAGCCCCAGCATTTT CASSTQGGGQPQHF
TRBJ1-1 - TRBV20-1 few TGCAGTGCTGAAGACGGATCGAACACTGAAGCTTTCTTT CSAEDGSNTEAFF
TRBJ2-2 - TRBV20-1 - TGCAGTGCTCAGGGGCAGGGGGGGGGTTCGAACACCGGGGAGCTGTTTTTT CSAQGQGGGSNTGELFF
TRBJ2-7 - TRBV12-3/TRBV12-4 - TGTGCCAGCAGTCAAGGACGGGTCGAGCAGTACTTC CASSQGRVEQYF
TRBJ2-1 TRBD2 TRBV12-3/TRBV12-4 - TGTGCCAGCACGCGGCGGGGGGGCTACAATGAGCAGTTCTTC CASTRRGGYNEQFF
TRBJ2-4 - TRBV5-5 few TGTGCCAGCAGCTCCGACGGAAAAAACATTCAGTACTTC CASSSDGKNIQYF
TRBJ2-2 TRBD1 TRBV29-1 - TGCAGCGTTTGGGACAGCGGGGAGCTGTTTTTT CSVWDSGELFF
TRBJ1-2 - TRBV12-3/TRBV12-4 few TGTGCCAGCAGTTTAGGGGGGGTTGCTGGCTACACCTTC CASSLGGVAGYTF
TRBJ2-1 - TRBV6-6 - TGTGCCAGCAGTTACTTGGGGGCGGGTGAGCAGTTCTTC CASSYLGAGEQFF
TRBJ2-3 - TRBV20-1 many TGCAGTGCTAGAGTCGGTGCTAGCACAGATACGCAGTATTTT CSARVGASTDTQYF
TRBJ1-5 TRBD1 TRBV20-1 - TGCAGTGCTATCTACAGGGGGAATCACCCCCAGCATTTT CSAIYRGNHPQHF
TRBJ1-5 TRBD1 TRBV20-1 - TGCAGTGCTACCAACAGGGGGCCAAATCAGCCCCAGCATTTT CSATNRGPNQPQHF
TRBJ2-2 - TRBV29-1 - TGCAGCGTTGTTCGCCGGGAGACCACCGGGGAGCTGTTTTTT CSVVRRETTGELFF
TRBJ1-6 - TRBV6-6 - TGTGCCGCCGGTTCACCCCTCCACTTT CAAGSPLHF
TRBJ2-7 - TRBV18 - TGTGCCAGCTCACCACCGTCAACAGGGAACGAGCAGTACTTC CASSPPSTGNEQYF
TRBJ2-7 TRBD2 TRBV20-1 many TGCAGTGCTAGTGGGGGACTAGCGGTGGGGTACGAGCAGTACTTC CSASGGLAVGYEQYF
TRBJ2-3 TRBD2 TRBV7-2 - TGTGCCAGCAGCCTTTGGACTAGCGGGAGTACGCAGTATTTT CASSLWTSGSTQYF
TRBJ2-5 - TRBV20-1 - TGCAGTGCTAGAGACCCATCGGGAGCAAAAAAAGAGACCCAGTACTTC CSARDPSGAKKETQYF
TRBJ2-1 - TRBV20-1 few TGCAGTCCGGAAAGGGGGGGCGAGGGCAATGAGCAGTTCTTC CSPERGGEGNEQFF
TRBJ2-7 TRBD1 TRBV29-1 few TGCAGCGCCACAGGGGGGCAGGCTGACGAGCAGTACTTC CSATGGQADEQYF
TRBJ2-1 TRBD2 TRBV6-5 few TGTGCCAGCAGTTACTCCGTGGGACTAGCGGGGGGGCAGTTCTTC CASSYSVGLAGGQFF
TRBJ2-7 - TRBV12-3/TRBV12-4 few TGTGCCAGCAGTTTCGGCGGCAGGGTCTACGAGCAGTACTTC CASSFGGRVYEQYF
TRBJ2-1 TRBD1 TRBV20-1 few TGCAGTGCAGAGACAGGGCTCAGCTCCTACAATGAGCAGTTCTTC CSAETGLSSYNEQFF
TRBJ1-5 TRBD1 TRBV12-3/TRBV12-4 few TGTGCCAGCAGTCAGACAGGGGGCAATCAGCCCCAGCATTTT CASSQTGGNQPQHF
TRBJ1-1 - TRBV12-3/TRBV12-4 - TGTGCCAGCAGTCCCCGGTGGGACACTGAAGCTTTCTTT CASSPRWDTEAFF
TRBJ2-3 - TRBV29-1 few TGCAGCGTTGAAGTAGGGTCTGGAGGCACAGATACGCAGTATTTT CSVEVGSGGTDTQYF
TRBJ1-1 - TRBV6-6 - TGTGCCAGCAGTCCGGGTTCAGAAGCTTTCTTT CASSPGSEAFF
TRBJ1-6 - TRBV7-6 few TGTGCCAGCAGCTTAGCACCGGGACCGACATATTCACCCCTCCACTTT CASSLAPGPTYSPLHF
TRBJ1-1 - TRBV20-1 - TGCAGTGCTAGTGACCTCGAACAGGCCAACACTGAAGCTTTCTTT CSASDLEQANTEAFF
TRBJ2-1 TRBD2 TRBV12-3/TRBV12-4 many TGTGCCAGCAGCGGGGGGGCGGTTTACAATGAGCAGTTCTTC CASSGGAVYNEQFF
TRBJ2-3 - TRBV6-5 - TGTGCCAGCAGTTACAGGACATCAGGAGATACGCAGTATTTT CASSYRTSGDTQYF